The rows below give T cell receptor beta chains drawn from one sample of a study of blood T cell repertoires in COVID-19. TCRdb's copy holds only in-frame clones and misses some; the assay was immunoSEQ multiplex PCR. The table includes some 89,000 clones, around 80% detected once. Input material: peripheral blood. These TCRs come from a man in his 70s with acute or convalescent COVID-19. CDR3s include the opening cysteine and the closing phenylalanine or tryptophan.

>TRBV7-8|18
CASSFNPMGGGNTDTQYF
>TRBV10-2|12
CASSTGQYGYTF
>TRBV5-1|13
CASSHSTDNEQFF
>TRBV20-1|13
CSASPRGNYGYTF
>TRBV5-1|14
CASSGQRGTGELFF
>TRBV19|14
CASSATHNTGELFF
>TRBV12-3/TRBV12-4|13
CASSLGLDTEAFF
>TRBV3-1/TRBV3-2|13
CASSQEGADTQYF
>TRBV11-3|14
CASSLGGDQETQYF
>TRBV18|14
CASSPFQGVNEQFF
>TRBV5-4|11
CASSWGGTQYF
>TRBV7-2|13
CASSVIQGNGYTF
>TRBV5-1|17
CARSPPRGGGGFNEQFF
>TRBV4-1|18
CASSRFWGRLGNTGELFF
>TRBV28|15
CASSPPGSHPYEQYF
>TRBV5-1|18
CASSSVLAGDTGANVLTF
>TRBV5-1|17
CASGPQGLAGSTGELFF
>TRBV6-5|12
CATGGRDDEQFF
>TRBV4-1|15
CASSQESGARETQYF
>TRBV6-5|16
CASSYNMWGQGTEAFF